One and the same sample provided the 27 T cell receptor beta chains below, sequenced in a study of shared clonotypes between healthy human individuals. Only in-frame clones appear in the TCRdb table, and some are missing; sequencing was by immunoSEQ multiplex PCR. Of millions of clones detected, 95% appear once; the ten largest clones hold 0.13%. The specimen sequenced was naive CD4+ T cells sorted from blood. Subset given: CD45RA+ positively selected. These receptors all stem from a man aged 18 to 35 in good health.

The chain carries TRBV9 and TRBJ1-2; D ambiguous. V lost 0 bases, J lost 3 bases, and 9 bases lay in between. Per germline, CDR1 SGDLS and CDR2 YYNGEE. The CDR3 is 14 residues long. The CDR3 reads CASSVGTFDYGYTF. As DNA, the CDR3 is TGTGCCAGCAGCGTAGGTACTTTTGACTATGGCTACACCTTC. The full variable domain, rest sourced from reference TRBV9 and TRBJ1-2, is DSGVTQTPKHLITATGQRVTLRCSPRSGDLSVYWYQQSLDQGLQFLIQYYNGEERAKGNILERFSAQQFPDLHSELNLSSLELGDSALYFCASSVGTFDYGYTFGSGTRLTVV.

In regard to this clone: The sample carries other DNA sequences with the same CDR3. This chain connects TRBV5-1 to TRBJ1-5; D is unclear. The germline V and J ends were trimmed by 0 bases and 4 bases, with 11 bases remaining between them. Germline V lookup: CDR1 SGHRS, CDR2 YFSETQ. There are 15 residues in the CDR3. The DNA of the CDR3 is TGCGCCAGCAGCTTGGCTGGGCTAACGAATCAGCCCCAGCATTTT. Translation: CASSLAGLTNQPQHF.

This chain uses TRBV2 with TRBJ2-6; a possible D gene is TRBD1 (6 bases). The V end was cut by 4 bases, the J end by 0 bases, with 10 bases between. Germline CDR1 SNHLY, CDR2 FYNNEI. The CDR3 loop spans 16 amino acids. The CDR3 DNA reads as TGTGCCAGCAGTGTGGACAGCCTCTCTGGGGCCAACGTCCTGACTTTC. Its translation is CASSVDSLSGANVLTF.

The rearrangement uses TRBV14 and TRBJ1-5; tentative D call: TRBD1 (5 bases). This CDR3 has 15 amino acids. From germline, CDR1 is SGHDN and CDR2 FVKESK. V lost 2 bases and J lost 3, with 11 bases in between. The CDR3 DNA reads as TGTGCCAGCAGCCAACCGGGCAGGGTCAATCAGCCCCAGCATTTT. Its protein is CASSQPGRVNQPQHF.

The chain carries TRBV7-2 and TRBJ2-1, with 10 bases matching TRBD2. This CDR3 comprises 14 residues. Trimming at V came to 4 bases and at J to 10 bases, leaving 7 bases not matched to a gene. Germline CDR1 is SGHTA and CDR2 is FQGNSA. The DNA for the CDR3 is TGTGCCAGCAGCTACAACATAGCGGGGGGAGAGCAGTTCTTC. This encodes CASSYNIAGGEQFF.

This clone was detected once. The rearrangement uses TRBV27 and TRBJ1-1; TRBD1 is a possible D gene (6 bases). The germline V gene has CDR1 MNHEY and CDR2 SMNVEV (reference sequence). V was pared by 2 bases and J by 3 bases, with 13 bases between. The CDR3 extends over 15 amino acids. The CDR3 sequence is CASSLGYRVDTEAFF. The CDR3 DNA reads TGTGCCAGCAGTTTAGGGTACAGGGTTGACACTGAAGCTTTCTTT.

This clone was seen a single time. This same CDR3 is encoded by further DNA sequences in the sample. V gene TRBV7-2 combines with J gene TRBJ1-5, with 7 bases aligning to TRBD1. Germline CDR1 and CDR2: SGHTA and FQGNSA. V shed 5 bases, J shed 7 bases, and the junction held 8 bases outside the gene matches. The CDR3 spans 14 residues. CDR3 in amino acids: CASSLDRVGQPQHF. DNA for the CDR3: TGTGCCAGCAGCCTCGACAGGGTTGGACAGCCCCAGCATTTT. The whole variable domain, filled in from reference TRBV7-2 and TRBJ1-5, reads GAGVSQSPSNKVTEKGKDVELRCDPISGHTALYWYRQSLGQGLEFLIYFQGNSAPDKSGLPSDRFSAERTGGSVSTLTIQRTQQEDSAVYLCASSLDRVGQPQHFGDGTRLSIL.

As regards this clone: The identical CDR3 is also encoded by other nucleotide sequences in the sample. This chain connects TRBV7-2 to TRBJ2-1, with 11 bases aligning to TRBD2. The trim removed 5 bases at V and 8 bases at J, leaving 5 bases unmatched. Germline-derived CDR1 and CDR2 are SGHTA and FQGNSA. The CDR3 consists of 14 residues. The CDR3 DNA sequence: TGTGCCAGCAGCCCCGGACTAGCGGGCGATGAGCAGTTCTTC. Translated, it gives CASSPGLAGDEQFF. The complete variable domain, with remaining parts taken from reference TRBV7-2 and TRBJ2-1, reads GAGVSQSPSNKVTEKGKDVELRCDPISGHTALYWYRQSLGQGLEFLIYFQGNSAPDKSGLPSDRFSAERTGGSVSTLTIQRTQQEDSAVYLCASSPGLAGDEQFFGPGTRLTVL.

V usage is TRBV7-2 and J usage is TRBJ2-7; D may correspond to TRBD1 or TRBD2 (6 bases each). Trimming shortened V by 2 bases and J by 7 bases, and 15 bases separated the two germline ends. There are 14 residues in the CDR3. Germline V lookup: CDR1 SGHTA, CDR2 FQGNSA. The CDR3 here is CASSLRGVSLEQYF. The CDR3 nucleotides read TGTGCCAGCAGCTTAAGGGGGGTAAGCCTGGAGCAGTACTTC.

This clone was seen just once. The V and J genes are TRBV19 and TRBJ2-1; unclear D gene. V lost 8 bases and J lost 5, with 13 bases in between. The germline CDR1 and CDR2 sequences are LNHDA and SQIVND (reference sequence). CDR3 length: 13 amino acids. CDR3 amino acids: CASGNFENNEQFF. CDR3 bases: TGTGCCAGTGGGAACTTTGAAAACAATGAGCAGTTCTTC.

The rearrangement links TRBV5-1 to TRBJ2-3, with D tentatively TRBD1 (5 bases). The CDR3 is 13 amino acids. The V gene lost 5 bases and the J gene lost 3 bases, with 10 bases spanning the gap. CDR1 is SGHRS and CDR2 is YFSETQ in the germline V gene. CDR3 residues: CASRGRLTDTQYF. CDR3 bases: TGCGCCAGCAGGGGGCGGTTGACAGATACGCAGTATTTT. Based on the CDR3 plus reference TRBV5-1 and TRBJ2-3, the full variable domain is KAGVTQTPRYLIKTRGQQVTLSCSPISGHRSVSWYQQTPGQGLQFLFEYFSETQRNKGNFPGRFSGRQFSNSRSEMNVSTLELGDSALYLCASRGRLTDTQYFGPGTRLTVL.

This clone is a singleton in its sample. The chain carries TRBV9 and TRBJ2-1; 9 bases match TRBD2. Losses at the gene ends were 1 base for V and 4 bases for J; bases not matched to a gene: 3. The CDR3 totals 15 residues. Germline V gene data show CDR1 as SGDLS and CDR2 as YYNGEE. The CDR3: CASSVFLAGYNEQFF. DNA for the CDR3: TGTGCCAGCAGCGTATTCCTAGCGGGGTACAATGAGCAGTTCTTC.

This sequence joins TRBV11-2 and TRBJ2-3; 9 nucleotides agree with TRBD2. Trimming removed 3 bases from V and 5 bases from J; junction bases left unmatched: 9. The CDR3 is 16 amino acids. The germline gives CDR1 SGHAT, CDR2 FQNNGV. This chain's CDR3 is CASSFGLAKGRDTQYF. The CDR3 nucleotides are TGTGCCAGCAGCTTCGGACTAGCGAAAGGTAGAGATACGCAGTATTTT.

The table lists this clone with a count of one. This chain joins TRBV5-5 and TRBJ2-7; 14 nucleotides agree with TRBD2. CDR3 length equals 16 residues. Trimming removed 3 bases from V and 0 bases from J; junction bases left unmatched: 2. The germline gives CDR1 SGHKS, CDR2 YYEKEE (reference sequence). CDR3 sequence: CASSWGTSGSSYEQYF. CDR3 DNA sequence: TGTGCCAGCAGCTGGGGGACTAGCGGGAGCTCCTACGAGCAGTACTTC.

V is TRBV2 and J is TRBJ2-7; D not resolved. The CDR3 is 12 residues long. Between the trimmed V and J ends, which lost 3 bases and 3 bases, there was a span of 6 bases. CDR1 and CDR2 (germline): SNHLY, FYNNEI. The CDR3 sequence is CASSDQVYEQYF. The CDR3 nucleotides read TGTGCCAGCAGTGATCAAGTCTACGAGCAGTACTTC. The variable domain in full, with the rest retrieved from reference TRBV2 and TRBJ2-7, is EPEVTQTPSHQVTQMGQEVILRCVPISNHLYFYWYRQILGQKVEFLVSFYNNEISEKSEIFDDQFSVERPDGSNFTLKIRSTKLEDSAMYFCASSDQVYEQYFGPGTRLTVT.

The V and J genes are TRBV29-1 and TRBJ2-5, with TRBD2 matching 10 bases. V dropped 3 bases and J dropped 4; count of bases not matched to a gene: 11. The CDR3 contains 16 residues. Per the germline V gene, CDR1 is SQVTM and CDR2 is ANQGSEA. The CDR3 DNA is TGCAGCGTTGACTCGGCGTCTAGCGGGAGAGGAGAGACCCAGTACTTC. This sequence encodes CSVDSASSGRGETQYF.

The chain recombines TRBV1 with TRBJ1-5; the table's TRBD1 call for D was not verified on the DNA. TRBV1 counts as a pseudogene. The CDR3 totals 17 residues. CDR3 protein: CTSSQAVLGARMAPQHF. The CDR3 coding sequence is TGCACCAGCAGCCAAGCGGTTTTAGGGGCCCGAATGGCGCCCCAGCATTTT.

The CDR3 region is CASTDTGGGYEQYF. Here the CDR3 DNA reads TGTGCCAGCACCGACACAGGGGGCGGGTACGAGCAGTACTTC. J is TRBJ2-7 and V is TRBV27, with 9 bases identical to TRBD1. Losses at the gene ends were 7 bases for V and 4 bases for J; bases not matched to a gene: 8. Germline CDR1 is MNHEY and CDR2 is SMNVEV (reference sequence). This CDR3 contains 14 residues.

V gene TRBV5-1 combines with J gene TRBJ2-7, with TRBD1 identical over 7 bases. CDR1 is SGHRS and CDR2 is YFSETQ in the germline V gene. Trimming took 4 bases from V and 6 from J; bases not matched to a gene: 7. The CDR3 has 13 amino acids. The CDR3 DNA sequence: TGCGCCAGCAGCCTGGGACAGTCTGGCGAGCAGTACTTC. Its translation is CASSLGQSGEQYF.

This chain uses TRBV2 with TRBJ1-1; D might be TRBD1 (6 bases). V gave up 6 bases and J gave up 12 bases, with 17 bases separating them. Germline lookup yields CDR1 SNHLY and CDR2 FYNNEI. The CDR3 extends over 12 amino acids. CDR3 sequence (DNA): TGTGCCAGCAGATCAGGGCCGCGGGACACTTTCTTT. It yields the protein CASRSGPRDTFF.

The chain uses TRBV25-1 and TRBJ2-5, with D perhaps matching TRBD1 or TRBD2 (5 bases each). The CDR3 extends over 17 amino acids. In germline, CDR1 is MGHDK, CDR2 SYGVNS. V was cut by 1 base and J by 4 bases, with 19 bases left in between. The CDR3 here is CASSEWASLGARETQYF. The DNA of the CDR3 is TGTGCCAGCAGTGAATGGGCTAGCCTCGGGGCACGAGAGACCCAGTACTTC.

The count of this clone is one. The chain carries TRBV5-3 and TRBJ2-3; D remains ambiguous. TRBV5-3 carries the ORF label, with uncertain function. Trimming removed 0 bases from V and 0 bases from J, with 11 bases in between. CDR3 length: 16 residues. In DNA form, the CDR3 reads TGTGCCAGAAGCTTGGTTCCAGGACGGAGCACAGATACGCAGTATTTT. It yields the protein CARSLVPGRSTDTQYF.

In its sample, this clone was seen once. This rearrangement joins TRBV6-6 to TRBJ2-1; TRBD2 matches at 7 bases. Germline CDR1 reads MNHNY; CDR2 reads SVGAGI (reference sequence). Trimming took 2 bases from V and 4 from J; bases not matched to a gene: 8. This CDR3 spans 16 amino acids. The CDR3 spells CASSYPGAGSYNEQFF. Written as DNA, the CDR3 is TGTGCCAGCAGTTACCCGGGAGCGGGATCTTACAATGAGCAGTTCTTC.

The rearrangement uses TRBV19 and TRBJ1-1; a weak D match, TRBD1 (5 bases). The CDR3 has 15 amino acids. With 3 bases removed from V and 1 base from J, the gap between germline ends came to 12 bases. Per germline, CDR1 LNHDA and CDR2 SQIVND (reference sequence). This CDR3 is CASSIWGVGNTEAFF. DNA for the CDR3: TGTGCCAGTAGTATCTGGGGCGTGGGGAACACTGAAGCTTTCTTT.

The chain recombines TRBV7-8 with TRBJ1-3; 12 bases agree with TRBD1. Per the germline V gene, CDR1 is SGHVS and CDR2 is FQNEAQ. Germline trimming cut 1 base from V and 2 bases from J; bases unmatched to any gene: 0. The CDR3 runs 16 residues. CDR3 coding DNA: TGTGCCAGCAGCTTAGGGGACAGGGGGCCTGGAAACACCATATATTTT. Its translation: CASSLGDRGPGNTIYF.

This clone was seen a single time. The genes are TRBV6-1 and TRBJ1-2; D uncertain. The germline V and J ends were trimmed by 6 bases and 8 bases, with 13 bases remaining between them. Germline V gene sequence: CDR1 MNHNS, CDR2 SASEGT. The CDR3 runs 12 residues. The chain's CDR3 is CASSPDRVGYTF. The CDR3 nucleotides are TGTGCCAGCAGCCCAGATCGGGTCGGCTACACCTTC.

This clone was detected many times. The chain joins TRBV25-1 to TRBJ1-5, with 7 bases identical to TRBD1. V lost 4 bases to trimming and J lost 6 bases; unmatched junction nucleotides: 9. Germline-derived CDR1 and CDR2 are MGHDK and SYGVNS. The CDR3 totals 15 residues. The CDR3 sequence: CASSGQKGAGQPQHF. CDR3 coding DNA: TGTGCCAGCAGTGGCCAAAAGGGGGCAGGTCAGCCCCAGCATTTT.